Listed here are 8 T cell receptor beta chains from one sample, sequenced in a study of blood T cells in healthy people across ages. Together with a sample-barcoded 5' primer, a J-beta primer mix was included in a second PCR lasting 7 to 11 cycles. TCRdb itself ran the 5' RACE reads through MiXCR, one entry per CDR3 protein. The top ten hold 0.65% to 0.75% of the sample, which has 800,000 to 1,300,000 distinct CDR3 sequences, around 25% seen once. Separately, the same data were catalogued under a study of T cells of mothers and their children.

Sequenced material: blood. These receptors originate from a girl aged 2 to 10 in good health.

The chain combines TRBV20-1 with TRBJ2-4; no reliable D call. Germline V gene lookup returns CDR1 DFQATT and CDR2 SNEGSKA (reference sequence). The CDR3 is made up of 15 amino acids. V lost 0 bases and J 0 bases, leaving 9 bases between the germline ends. This CDR3 is CSARDSGRAKNIQYF. The DNA of the CDR3 is TGCAGTGCTAGAGATAGTGGAAGAGCCAAAAACATTCAGTACTTC.

This clonotype turned up a few times. V gene TRBV5-1 combines with J gene TRBJ2-5; no clear D gene. Germline V gene data show CDR1 as SGHRS and CDR2 as YFSETQ. The V end was cut by 4 bases, the J end by 0 bases, with 13 bases between. CDR3 size: 15 residues. CDR3 amino acids: CASSPRPGYQETQYF. Written as DNA, the CDR3 is TGCGCCAGCAGCCCCCGTCCTGGGTACCAAGAGACCCAGTACTTC.

The table lists this clonotype with a few counts. The V call is TRBV4-1, the J call TRBJ1-5, with 7 nucleotides matching TRBD1. The CDR3 runs 15 residues. Germline V gives CDR1 MGHRA, CDR2 YSYEKL. Trimming removed 0 bases from V and 6 bases from J; junction bases left unmatched: 5. CDR3 protein: CASSQDGDRGQPQHF. The DNA for the CDR3 is TGCGCCAGCAGCCAAGATGGGGACAGAGGTCAGCCCCAGCATTTT.

The genes are TRBV6-5 and TRBJ1-1, with D possibly being TRBD1 (5 bases). This CDR3 is built from 14 residues. With 4 bases removed from V and 2 bases from J, the gap between germline ends came to 11 bases. CDR1 is MNHEY and CDR2 is SVGAGI in the germline V gene. The CDR3 nucleotides read TGTGCCAGCAGTTCGGGACGGGGAAACACTGAAGCTTTCTTT. Protein: CASSSGRGNTEAFF.

The chain is built from TRBV9 and TRBJ2-1, with 13 bases lining up with TRBD2. CDR3 length: 16 amino acids. Unmatched junction bases numbered 8, after V lost 4 bases and J lost 7 bases. Germline values: CDR1 SGDLS, CDR2 YYNGEE. CDR3 region: CASSSQPGLAGNEQFF. CDR3 DNA: TGTGCCAGCAGCTCCCAACCGGGACTAGCGGGAAATGAGCAGTTCTTC.

This clonotype was detected only a few times. V and J are TRBV28 and TRBJ2-2; no clear D gene. There are 13 residues in the CDR3. CDR1 and CDR2 from the germline V gene are MDHEN and SYDVKM. Between the trimmed V and J ends, which lost 7 bases and 5 bases, there was a span of 11 bases. CDR3 region: CASTEQPTGELFF. The CDR3 coding sequence is TGTGCCAGCACTGAACAGCCAACCGGGGAGCTGTTTTTT.

This clonotype was observed a few times. The V and J genes are TRBV7-6 and TRBJ2-3; D is ambiguous. CDR1 and CDR2 from the germline V gene are SGHVS and FNYEAQ. This CDR3 contains 16 residues. Trimming stripped 5 bases from V and 2 bases from J, with 17 bases between. The CDR3 coding sequence is TGTGCCAGCAGCCAAGCCCCCGCGGTTACCACAGATACGCAGTATTTT. Translation gives CASSQAPAVTTDTQYF. The whole variable domain, filled in from reference TRBV7-6 and TRBJ2-3, reads GAGVSQSPRYKVTKRGQDVALRCDPISGHVSLYWYRQALGQGPEFLTYFNYEAQQDKSGLPNDRFSAERPEGSISTLTIQRTEQRDSAMYRCASSQAPAVTTDTQYFGPGTRLTVL.

In this sample, this clonotype turned up a few times. The rearrangement links TRBV20-1 to TRBJ2-5, with D perhaps assigned TRBD1 or TRBD2 (5 bases each). The CDR3 runs to 11 residues. V was clipped by 5 bases and J by 4 bases, with 8 bases between them. CDR1 DFQATT and CDR2 SNEGSKA come from the germline V gene (reference sequence). CDR3 amino acids: CSAGGTETQYF. The CDR3 bases are TGCAGTGCTGGGGGAACAGAGACCCAGTACTTC.